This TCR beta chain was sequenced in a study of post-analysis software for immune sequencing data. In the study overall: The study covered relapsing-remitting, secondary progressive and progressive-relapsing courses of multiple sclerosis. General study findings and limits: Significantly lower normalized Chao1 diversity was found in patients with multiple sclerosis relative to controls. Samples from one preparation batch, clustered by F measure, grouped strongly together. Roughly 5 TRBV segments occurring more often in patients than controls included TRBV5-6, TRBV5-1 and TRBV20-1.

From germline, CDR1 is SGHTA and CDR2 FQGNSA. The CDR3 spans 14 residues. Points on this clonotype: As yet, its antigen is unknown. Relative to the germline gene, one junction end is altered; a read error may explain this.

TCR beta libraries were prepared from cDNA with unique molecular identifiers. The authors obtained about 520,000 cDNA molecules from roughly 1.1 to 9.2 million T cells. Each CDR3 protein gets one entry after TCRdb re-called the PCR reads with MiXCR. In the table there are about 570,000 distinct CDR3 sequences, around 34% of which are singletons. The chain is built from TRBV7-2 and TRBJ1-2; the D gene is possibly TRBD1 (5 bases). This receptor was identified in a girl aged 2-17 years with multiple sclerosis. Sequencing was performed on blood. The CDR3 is CSSSRTSLNYGYTF. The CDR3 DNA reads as TGTTCCAGCAGTCGGACAAGCTTAAACTATGGCTACACCTTC. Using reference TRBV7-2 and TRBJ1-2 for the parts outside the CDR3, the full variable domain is GAGVSQSPSNKVTEKGKDVELRCDPISGHTALYWYRQSLGQGLEFLIYFQGNSAPDKSGLPSDRFSAERTGGSVSTLTIQRTQQEDSAVYLCSSSRTSLNYGYTFGSGTRLTVV.